A single sample gave rise to the 21 T cell receptor beta chains below, sequenced in a study of T cells in Graves' hyperthyroidism and ophthalmopathy. The investigators amplified TCR beta CDR3 regions from RNA transcripts. Using the HTBI primer set, a first-round RT-PCR was run on the TCR CDR3. TCRdb reanalysed the multiplex PCR reads using MiXCR and keeps one entry per CDR3 protein. This sample has a few hundred thousand distinct CDR3 sequences, with about 16% found just once. Sample: blood. These receptor sequences come from a man between 40 and 49 years old with Graves' hyperthyroidism.

At least ten counts were recorded for this clonotype. This chain uses TRBV3-1 with TRBJ2-3, with 7 bases matching TRBD1. The CDR3 has 16 residues. With 4 bases clipped from V and 0 bases from J, the junction kept 7 bases outside the gene matches. Per the germline V gene, CDR1 is LGHDT and CDR2 is YNNKEL (reference sequence). The CDR3 DNA is TGTGCCAGCAGCCGGGGACAGCCGAGAAGCACAGATACGCAGTATTTT. Translated, it gives CASSRGQPRSTDTQYF.

This clonotype was detected many times. The CDR3 nucleotides are TGTGCCAGCAGTTTAGGGGGGCGGACACCCCTCCACTTT. Protein sequence: CASSLGGRTPLHF. The chain links TRBV12-3 or TRBV12-4 to TRBJ1-6; TRBD1 might be the D (6 bases). V lost 1 base and J 11 bases, leaving 9 bases between the germline ends. The CDR3 runs to 13 residues.

At least ten counts were recorded for this clonotype. The rearrangement uses TRBV12-3 or TRBV12-4 and TRBJ1-2, with 8 bases that match TRBD1. This CDR3 spans 15 amino acids. V dropped 5 bases and J dropped 6; count of bases not matched to a gene: 11. The CDR3 spells CASSSPHRGADGYTF. CDR3 sequence (DNA): TGTGCCAGCAGTAGTCCCCACAGGGGGGCCGATGGCTACACCTTC.

This clonotype was counted between two and nine times. J is TRBJ1-2 and V is TRBV29-1, with TRBD1 matching over 9 bases. This CDR3 comprises 10 residues. The germline V gene has CDR1 SQVTM and CDR2 ANQGSEA. After removal of 6 bases from V and 10 bases from J, the junction contained 3 bases not matched to a gene. CDR3 in amino acids: CSVRTGDYTF. The CDR3 DNA reads as TGCAGCGTAAGGACAGGGGACTACACCTTC.

This clonotype came up many times. V usage is TRBV6-2 or TRBV6-3 and J usage is TRBJ2-1, with TRBD1 matching 9 bases. V was pared by 5 bases and J by 10 bases, with 9 bases of the junction left unmatched. This CDR3 is built from 14 residues. Germline V gene lookup returns CDR1 MNHEY and CDR2 SVGEGT. The CDR3 sequence is CASSAGTGLGEQFF. The CDR3, as DNA: TGTGCCAGCAGTGCCGGGACAGGGCTTGGAGAGCAGTTCTTC.

V usage is TRBV29-1 and J usage is TRBJ2-4; D uncertain. CDR1 is SQVTM and CDR2 is ANQGSEA in the germline V gene. CDR3 length equals 13 residues. Between the trimmed V and J ends, which lost 1 base and 0 bases, there was a span of 4 bases. As DNA, the CDR3 is TGCAGCGTTGAAGTCCTAGCCAAAAACATTCAGTACTTC. Translation gives CSVEVLAKNIQYF.

This clonotype was counted many times. J is TRBJ2-1 and V is TRBV3-1, with D possibly matching TRBD1 (5 bases). This CDR3 is 16 amino acids long. The V and J ends lost 1 base and 4 bases respectively, with 14 bases between them. Per germline, CDR1 LGHDT and CDR2 YNNKEL (reference sequence). As DNA, the CDR3 is TGTGCCAGCAGCCAAGTCGACTCATGGACATACAATGAGCAGTTCTTC. This codes for CASSQVDSWTYNEQFF.

The chain has TRBV7-9 and TRBJ1-1; 9 bases are shared with TRBD1. The CDR3 sequence is 15 residues long. With V trimmed by 3 bases and J by 1 base, 3 bases remained unmatched. Germline loops: CDR1 SEHNR, CDR2 FQNEAQ (reference sequence). The CDR3 loop reads CASSFWGQGNTEAFF. The CDR3 bases are TGTGCCAGCAGCTTTTGGGGACAGGGGAACACTGAAGCTTTCTTT. Complete variable domain (other parts from reference TRBV7-9 and TRBJ1-1): DTGVSQNPRHKITKRGQNVTFRCDPISEHNRLYWYRQTLGQGPEFLTYFQNEAQLEKSRLLSDRFSAERPKGSFSTLEIQRTEQGDSAMYLCASSFWGQGNTEAFFGQGTRLTVV.

This clonotype was observed a handful of times. This sequence joins TRBV19 and TRBJ1-6; 7 nucleotides match TRBD1. The length of the CDR3 is 14 residues. The germline V gene has CDR1 LNHDA and CDR2 SQIVND (reference sequence). V gave up 11 bases and J gave up 9 bases; unmatched junction bases: 13. CDR3 region: CACQDRPPSSPLHF. DNA for the CDR3: TGTGCCTGTCAGGACAGGCCGCCTTCTTCACCCCTCCACTTT.

Note on this clonotype: Compared with germline, one end of the junction differs, possibly owing to a read error. CDR3 DNA sequence: TGTGCCAGCAAGCCCGGGGAAACTTTCGTCGGGACATACTCCTACGAGCAGTACTTC. The encoded protein is CASKPGETFVGTYSYEQYF. The J gene is TRBJ2-7, the V gene TRBV5-1; a possible D gene is TRBD1 (6 bases). From germline, CDR1 is SGHRS and CDR2 YFSETQ. This CDR3 spans 19 amino acids.

This clonotype was counted many times. The chain has TRBV5-1 and TRBJ1-1; 7 bases are a match to TRBD1. Germline CDR1 is SGHRS and CDR2 is YFSETQ. The CDR3 covers 15 residues. The V and J ends lost 3 bases and 5 bases, in that order; junction bases with no gene match: 10. CDR3 sequence: CASSSEGAEWTEAFF. The DNA of the CDR3 is TGCGCCAGCAGCTCAGAGGGGGCAGAGTGGACTGAAGCTTTCTTT.

Written as DNA, the CDR3 is TGCAGTGAAACTAGCGGGGGGTTCCAGGAGCAGTTCTTC. Translation: CSETSGGFQEQFF. The chain uses TRBV20-1 and TRBJ2-1, with TRBD2 matching over 12 bases. This CDR3 spans 13 amino acids. Germline loops: CDR1 DFQATT, CDR2 SNEGSKA (reference sequence). V shed 7 bases and J 10 bases; nucleotides not matched to a gene: 8.

This clonotype was picked up many times. The chain joins TRBV11-2 to TRBJ2-3; D is perhaps TRBD2 (7 bases). Germline V gene lookup returns CDR1 SGHAT and CDR2 FQNNGV. Trimming shortened V by 6 bases and J by 3 bases, and 19 bases separated the two germline ends. CDR3 size: 16 residues. CDR3 sequence (DNA): TGTGCCAGCAGTTCGAACCGGGGGGCCGGGACAGATACGCAGTATTTT. It translates to CASSSNRGAGTDTQYF.

In its sample, this clonotype was seen many times. This chain uses TRBV5-6 with TRBJ2-3; D uncertain. CDR3 length equals 16 residues. The ends were cut back, 4 bases at V and 2 bases at J, with 17 bases in the middle. The germline gives CDR1 SGHDT, CDR2 YYEEEE. CDR3 in DNA: TGTGCCAGCAGCCCTTCCGTCCTACGTTCCACAGATACGCAGTATTTT. Translated, it gives CASSPSVLRSTDTQYF.

This clonotype was counted ten times or more. CDR3 sequence reads: CASSLALGRPPYEQYF. Written as DNA, the CDR3 is TGTGCCAGCAGCTTAGCTTTGGGGAGGCCTCCCTACGAGCAGTACTTC. The chain uses TRBV7-9 and TRBJ2-7; D possibly corresponds to TRBD2 (6 bases). Trimming shortened V by 0 bases and J by 2 bases, and 14 bases separated the two germline ends. The length of the CDR3 is 16 residues. Per the germline V gene, CDR1 is SEHNR and CDR2 is FQNEAQ (reference sequence).

This clonotype came up many times. The rearrangement links TRBV30 to TRBJ1-2, with D unclear. From germline, CDR1 is GTSNPN and CDR2 SVGIG (reference sequence). V shed 1 base and J shed 7 bases, with 4 bases lying between them. The CDR3 has 10 residues. CDR3 sequence reads: CAWSGGGYTF. The CDR3 nucleotides are TGTGCCTGGAGTGGAGGTGGCTACACCTTC.

A few counts support this clonotype. This chain joins TRBV18 and TRBJ2-2; 9 nucleotides align to TRBD1. The J segment lost 5 bases and the V segment lost 3 bases, leaving 7 bases of the junction unmatched. Germline CDR1 KGHSH, CDR2 LQKENI. The CDR3 totals 16 residues. The DNA for the CDR3 is TGTGCCAGCTCACCGACACAGGACAGGGGAACCGGGGAGCTGTTTTTT. It codes for CASSPTQDRGTGELFF.

This clonotype has more than one count but fewer than ten. The chain is built from TRBV6-2 or TRBV6-3 and TRBJ2-5; D not resolved. V dropped 10 bases and J dropped 5 bases, with 8 bases sitting between them. CDR3 length: 10 amino acids. From germline, CDR1 is MNHEY and CDR2 SVGEGT. CDR3 DNA: TGTGCCAATCAATCGGAGACCCAGTACTTC. It yields the protein CANQSETQYF.

In its sample, this clonotype was seen a few times. The CDR3, as DNA: TGCGCCAGCAGCCAAGATCTCGGGGCCCGGGAGCAGTACTTC. Its protein is CASSQDLGAREQYF. The V gene is TRBV4-3, the J gene TRBJ2-7, with D tentatively TRBD1 or TRBD2 (5 bases each). Germline assignment: CDR1 LGHNA and CDR2 YSLEER. The CDR3 length is 14 residues. V lost 0 bases, J lost 7 bases, and 13 bases lay in between.

This clonotype showed up many times. The J gene is TRBJ2-2, the V gene TRBV5-1, with 10 bases aligning to TRBD1. CDR1 and CDR2 from the germline V gene are SGHRS and YFSETQ. Losses at the gene ends were 6 bases for V and 4 bases for J; bases not matched to a gene: 6. The CDR3 contains 15 residues. CDR3 region: CASTRQGAGTGELFF. The CDR3 DNA follows: TGCGCCAGCACTCGACAGGGGGCTGGCACCGGGGAGCTGTTTTTT.

This CDR3 reads CASREDRGSGELFF. The CDR3 nucleotides are TGTGCCAGCAGGGAGGACAGGGGTTCCGGGGAGCTGTTTTTT. The chain links TRBV2 to TRBJ2-2; 9 bases line up with TRBD1. The germline CDR1 and CDR2 sequences are SNHLY and FYNNEI. This CDR3 contains 14 residues. The ends lost 6 bases at V and 6 bases at J; junction bases unmatched: 5.